This passage covers 32 T cell receptor beta chains from one sample sequenced in a study of blood T cell repertoires in COVID-19. Profiling relied on immunoSEQ multiplex PCR, and the TCRdb table lists in-frame clones only, not all of them. The top ten clones hold about a tenth of a sample with 200,000 to 250,000 clones, roughly 90% of them seen once. The sample comprised PBMCs or T cells enriched from blood (not recorded which). Receptors originate from a man aged 18 to 30 with acute COVID-19.

The chain combines TRBV4-3 with TRBJ2-3, with TRBD2 identical over 7 bases. The CDR3 contains 15 residues. Looked up from germline, CDR1 is LGHNA and CDR2 is YSLEER. The junction had 5 bases not matched to a gene; V was cut back by 0 bases and J by 5 bases. CDR3 in amino acids: CASSQDGIAGDTQYF. CDR3 nucleotide sequence: TGCGCCAGCAGCCAAGATGGAATAGCGGGAGATACGCAGTATTTT.

The chain couples TRBV11-2 to TRBJ1-1, with D unclear. The length of the CDR3 is 12 residues. V was clipped by 2 bases and J by 5 bases, with 6 bases between them. Per the germline V gene, CDR1 is SGHAT and CDR2 is FQNNGV. In DNA, the CDR3 is TGTGCCAGCAGCTTATCGGGGACTGAAGCTTTCTTT. Translation gives CASSLSGTEAFF. Full variable domain (rest looked up from reference TRBV11-2 and TRBJ1-1): EAGVAQSPRYKIIEKRQSVAFWCNPISGHATLYWYQQILGQGPKLLIQFQNNGVVDDSQLPKDRFSAERLKGVDSTLKIQPAKLEDSAVYLCASSLSGTEAFFGQGTRLTVV.

V is TRBV4-2 and J is TRBJ1-2; D gene uncertain. This CDR3 is 15 amino acids long. Trimming took 4 bases from V and 5 from J, leaving 17 bases between them. CDR1 is LGHNA, CDR2 YNFKEQ, per germline. The CDR3 DNA sequence: TGTGCCAGCAGCCGGGAGGCCAGAGCCAATTATGGCTACACCTTC. Amino acids: CASSREARANYGYTF.

The chain carries TRBV6-1 and TRBJ2-7; D is unclear. CDR3 length: 15 amino acids. The germline gives CDR1 MNHNS, CDR2 SASEGT. Between the trimmed V and J ends, which lost 2 bases and 5 bases, there was a span of 16 bases. The CDR3 nucleotides read TGTGCCAGCAGTGAAATTGTGCAGCGTGTCAACGAGCAGTACTTC. Translating gives CASSEIVQRVNEQYF.

The chain joins TRBV11-2 to TRBJ2-5; 8 bases align to TRBD2. The V and J ends lost 3 bases and 5 bases, in that order; junction bases with no gene match: 11. The V gene's germline CDR1 is SGHAT and CDR2 FQNNGV. The CDR3 totals 16 residues. CDR3 in DNA: TGTGCCAGCAGCTTGGGGGATAGCGGGGCCCGGGAGACCCAGTACTTC. This encodes CASSLGDSGARETQYF.

The CDR3 DNA is TGTGCCAGCAGCGCCCCGAGCGGGTACTCCTACAATGAGCAGTTCTTC. Translated, it gives CASSAPSGYSYNEQFF. The chain employs TRBV9 and TRBJ2-1, with D possibly TRBD2 on 6 matching bases. This CDR3 is 16 amino acids long. Germline CDR1 reads SGDLS; CDR2 reads YYNGEE. The V gene lost 3 bases and the J gene lost 0 bases, with 13 bases spanning the gap.

The table lists this clone with a count of one. The chain employs TRBV28 and TRBJ2-5; D gene ambiguous. The CDR3 extends over 12 amino acids. Germline V lookup: CDR1 MDHEN, CDR2 SYDVKM. V gave up 8 bases and J gave up 2 bases, with 9 bases separating them. The DNA of the CDR3 is TGTGCCAGCCAAGCGTTTCAAGAGACCCAGTACTTC. The encoded protein is CASQAFQETQYF.

The chain links TRBV27 to TRBJ1-2; D is perhaps TRBD1 (6 bases). The germline V gene encodes CDR1 MNHEY and CDR2 SMNVEV (reference sequence). This CDR3 region has 12 residues. Deletions cut 2 bases from V and 7 bases from J, with 8 bases between. The DNA for the CDR3 is TGTGCCAGCAGTTTAACAGGGTTTGGCTACACCTTC. This encodes CASSLTGFGYTF.

The chain combines TRBV14 with TRBJ2-1, with D possibly TRBD2 on 6 matching bases. Germline loops: CDR1 SGHDN, CDR2 FVKESK. The CDR3 totals 18 residues. V was clipped by 7 bases and J by 1 base, with 23 bases between them. CDR3 in DNA: TGTGCCAGCAACGAGCGGGCAGGGCCCTTTTTATCCTACAATGAGCAGTTCTTC. Encoded protein: CASNERAGPFLSYNEQFF.

This chain joins TRBV30 and TRBJ2-4; a weak D match, TRBD1 (5 bases). The CDR3 is made up of 16 amino acids. The V and J ends lost 0 bases and 0 bases respectively, with 12 bases between them. The germline V gene encodes CDR1 GTSNPN and CDR2 SVGIG (reference sequence). The CDR3 protein is CAWSVAGLLAKNIQYF. For the CDR3, the DNA is TGTGCCTGGAGTGTGGCAGGGTTACTAGCCAAAAACATTCAGTACTTC.

A word on this clone: One end of the junction fails to match germline, which may point to a read error. CDR3 nucleotide sequence: TGCGCGGGGGGCAGGGGGAAGAACGAGCAGTACTTC. Amino acid sequence: CAGGRGKNEQYF. The chain carries TRBV7-2 and TRBJ2-7, with TRBD2 as a possible D gene (8 bases). The CDR3 consists of 12 residues. Germline values: CDR1 SGHTA, CDR2 FQGNSA.

The chain links TRBV6-2 or TRBV6-3 to TRBJ1-1; a weak D match, TRBD1 (6 bases). The V end lost 5 bases, the J end lost 6 bases, and 19 bases lay between the germline ends. Germline values: CDR1 MNHEY, CDR2 SVGEGT. This CDR3 contains 15 residues. As DNA, the CDR3 is TGTGCCAGCAGTGACCCAGGACAGCCGAGGCCTGAAGCTTTCTTT. It codes for CASSDPGQPRPEAFF.

The table lists this clone with a count of one. V is TRBV7-9 and J is TRBJ1-1; weak D call: TRBD1 (5 bases). The CDR3 is 19 amino acids. Trimming removed 1 base at V and 3 bases at J, with 24 bases between. Germline V gene lookup returns CDR1 SEHNR and CDR2 FQNEAQ (reference sequence). CDR3 bases: TGTGCCAGCAGCTTAGGGGGGGTCCAGCGGGGCCGCGTGGACACTGAAGCTTTCTTT. The encoded protein is CASSLGGVQRGRVDTEAFF.

This clone was picked up a small number of times. The chain combines TRBV7-9 with TRBJ1-1; no clear D gene. Germline loops: CDR1 SEHNR, CDR2 FQNEAQ (reference sequence). The length of the CDR3 is 14 residues. V was pared by 1 base and J by 0 bases, with 6 bases between. CDR3 nucleotides: TGTGCCAGCAGCTTAGTTGCGGTGAACACTGAAGCTTTCTTT. Protein: CASSLVAVNTEAFF. The variable domain in full, completed from reference TRBV7-9 and TRBJ1-1, reads DTGVSQNPRHKITKRGQNVTFRCDPISEHNRLYWYRQTLGQGPEFLTYFQNEAQLEKSRLLSDRFSAERPKGSFSTLEIQRTEQGDSAMYLCASSLVAVNTEAFFGQGTRLTVV.

The chain links TRBV12-2 to TRBJ2-7; the table names TRBD1, a call not compared with the DNA. TRBV12-2 is a pseudogene segment. The length of the CDR3 is 18 residues. As DNA, the CDR3 is TGTGCAAGTCGCTTAAGGGAAAGGGACAGACAGAGCTCCTACGAGCAGTACTTC. It specifies CASRLRERDRQSSYEQYF.

The rearrangement uses TRBV28 and TRBJ1-1; D gene unclear. The CDR3 extends over 12 amino acids. Deletions cut 5 bases from V and 1 base from J, with 5 bases between. Germline CDR1 reads MDHEN; CDR2 reads SYDVKM. The CDR3, as DNA: TGTGCCAGCAGTGACAAGAACACTGAAGCTTTCTTT. This gives the protein CASSDKNTEAFF.

The rearrangement links TRBV2 to TRBJ2-5; D uncertain. Trimming removed 5 bases from V and 2 bases from J, with 12 bases in between. CDR1 is SNHLY, CDR2 FYNNEI, per germline. The CDR3 covers 14 residues. The CDR3 DNA reads TGTGCCAGCAGTCAACGACAATCTCAAGAGACCCAGTACTTC. This sequence encodes CASSQRQSQETQYF.

The rearrangement joins TRBV6-4 to TRBJ2-7, with 10 bases matching TRBD1. CDR3 length: 14 residues. CDR1 is MRHNA, CDR2 SNTAGT, per germline. V lost 6 bases, J lost 1 base, and 3 bases stayed unmatched. The CDR3 here is CASSPDRGSYEQYF. CDR3 bases: TGTGCCAGCAGCCCGGACAGGGGGTCCTACGAGCAGTACTTC.

The chain has TRBV7-9 and TRBJ2-7; TRBD2 might be the D (5 bases). Germline lookup yields CDR1 SEHNR and CDR2 FQNEAQ (reference sequence). Deletions cut 4 bases from V and 0 bases from J, with 16 bases between. The CDR3 has 16 amino acids. As DNA, the CDR3 is TGTGCCAGCAGCTCCCGTCTTGAGCGGACCTCCTACGAGCAGTACTTC. It yields the protein CASSSRLERTSYEQYF.

The chain couples TRBV5-8 to TRBJ2-7; a weak D match, TRBD1 (5 bases). V dropped 2 bases and J dropped 4 bases, with 10 bases sitting between them. There are 13 residues in the CDR3. Germline assignment: CDR1 SGHTS and CDR2 YDEGEE. CDR3 loop: CASSLNRRYEQYF. CDR3 nucleotides: TGTGCCAGCAGCTTAAACAGGCGATACGAGCAGTACTTC.

This clone was counted only a few times. The J gene is TRBJ2-7, the V gene TRBV28; D may be TRBD1 (6 bases). V lost 8 bases to trimming and J lost 3 bases, with 14 bases between them. Germline loops: CDR1 MDHEN, CDR2 SYDVKM. CDR3 length: 13 amino acids. The DNA for the CDR3 is TGTGCCAGCGGAACAGGGAATCTCTACGAGCAGTACTTC. It yields the protein CASGTGNLYEQYF.

This chain connects TRBV4-2 to TRBJ2-3; maybe TRBD2 (6 bases). Germline V gene data show CDR1 as LGHNA and CDR2 as YNFKEQ. Trimming removed 0 bases from V and 1 base from J, with 11 bases in between. This CDR3 has 16 amino acids. CDR3 protein: CASSQDWGLGTDTQYF. For the CDR3, the DNA is TGTGCCAGCAGCCAAGATTGGGGACTTGGCACAGATACGCAGTATTTT.

This rearrangement joins TRBV4-3 to TRBJ2-5; tentatively, D is TRBD2 (6 bases). Trimming removed 5 bases at V and 9 bases at J, with 25 bases between. Germline lookup yields CDR1 LGHNA and CDR2 YSLEER. There are 16 residues in the CDR3. The CDR3 sequence: CASSWRDGGDPGAQYF. The CDR3 nucleotides read TGCGCCAGCAGCTGGAGGGACGGGGGAGACCCCGGGGCCCAGTACTTC.

V usage is TRBV2 and J usage is TRBJ1-4; 7 bases fit TRBD1. Germline V gene sequence: CDR1 SNHLY, CDR2 FYNNEI. V trimming: 6 bases; J trimming: 13 bases; junction bases outside the gene matches: 14. This CDR3 is 14 amino acids long. CDR3 loop: CASRPDRVRGGLFF. In DNA, the CDR3 is TGTGCCAGCAGGCCCGACAGGGTCAGGGGCGGACTGTTTTTT. Filled out from reference TRBV2 and TRBJ1-4, the complete variable domain reads EPEVTQTPSHQVTQMGQEVILRCVPISNHLYFYWYRQILGQKVEFLVSFYNNEISEKSEIFDDQFSVERPDGSNFTLKIRSTKLEDSAMYFCASRPDRVRGGLFFGSGTQLSVL.

The V and J genes are TRBV11-3 and TRBJ2-7; 9 nucleotides align to TRBD2. The J segment lost 2 bases and the V segment lost 5 bases, leaving 4 bases of the junction unmatched. This CDR3 has 14 amino acids. Germline V gives CDR1 SGHNT, CDR2 YENEEA. In DNA form, the CDR3 reads TGTGCCAGCAGCCTGCGGGGGGGGACCTACGAGCAGTACTTC. Amino acid sequence: CASSLRGGTYEQYF.

This rearrangement joins TRBV25-1 to TRBJ1-3; D gene uncertain. The CDR3 is 16 residues long. V lost 10 bases and J lost 2, with 21 bases in between. Germline CDR1 MGHDK, CDR2 SYGVNS. The CDR3 DNA sequence: TGTGCCACAGGCGGGTGGGAGGCCCATCCTGGAAACACCATATATTTT. Amino acid sequence: CATGGWEAHPGNTIYF. Filled out from reference TRBV25-1 and TRBJ1-3, the complete variable domain reads EADIYQTPRYLVIGTGKKITLECSQTMGHDKMYWYQQDPGMELHLIHYSYGVNSTEKGDLSSESTVSRIRTEHFPLTLESARPSHTSQYLCATGGWEAHPGNTIYFGEGSWLTVV.

The V and J genes are TRBV14 and TRBJ1-1; D is possibly TRBD1 (5 bases). The CDR3 is 13 amino acids. V lost 6 bases, J lost 4 bases, and 12 bases lay in between. CDR1 and CDR2 from the germline V gene are SGHDN and FVKESK. The CDR3 reads CASRPGGITEAFF. DNA for the CDR3: TGTGCCAGCAGACCGGGGGGTATCACTGAAGCTTTCTTT.

The rearrangement joins TRBV11-3 to TRBJ2-7; TRBD2 matches at 8 bases. Germline CDR1 SGHNT, CDR2 YENEEA. The CDR3 sequence is 14 residues long. The trim removed 5 bases at V and 0 bases at J, leaving 3 bases unmatched. CDR3 region: CASSKSGSSYEQYF. The CDR3 region has the DNA TGTGCCAGCAGCAAAAGCGGGAGCTCCTACGAGCAGTACTTC.

This sequence joins TRBV9 and TRBJ2-7, with TRBD1 identical over 8 bases. The CDR3 runs 13 residues. J was trimmed by 6 bases and V by 4 bases; bases with no gene match: 6. Germline V CDR1 and CDR2: SGDLS, YYNGEE. CDR3 loop: CASSPGTGPEQYF. Here the CDR3 DNA reads TGTGCCAGCAGCCCGGGGACAGGTCCCGAGCAGTACTTC.

The rearrangement joins TRBV4-3 to TRBJ1-6, with 7 bases that match TRBD1. The V gene's germline CDR1 is LGHNA and CDR2 YSLEER. This CDR3 has 16 residues. Germline trimming cut 0 bases from V and 4 bases from J; bases unmatched to any gene: 3. The CDR3 sequence is CASSQDQGGYNSPLHF. The CDR3, as DNA: TGCGCCAGCAGCCAAGATCAGGGGGGATATAATTCACCCCTCCACTTT.

The V gene is TRBV6-2 or TRBV6-3, the J gene TRBJ1-5, with unresolved D. Trimming shortened V by 1 base and J by 0 bases, and 7 bases separated the two germline ends. This CDR3 has 15 residues. The germline V gene has CDR1 MNHEY and CDR2 SVGEGT. The CDR3 here is CASSYFQNSNQPQHF. The CDR3 DNA is TGTGCCAGCAGTTACTTTCAGAATAGCAATCAGCCCCAGCATTTT.

This clone was seen just once. V usage is TRBV4-1 and J usage is TRBJ1-5, with D maybe TRBD1 (6 bases). V lost 0 bases to trimming and J lost 6 bases, with 12 bases between them. Germline lookup yields CDR1 MGHRA and CDR2 YSYEKL. This CDR3 has 15 residues. The CDR3 loop is CASSQDATGRQPQHF. The CDR3 nucleotides read TGCGCCAGCAGCCAAGATGCAACAGGGCGTCAGCCCCAGCATTTT.